This T cell receptor beta chain came from a study of early T cells in non-severe SARS-CoV-2 infection. The wider study: The study sequenced bulk RNA from unsorted whole blood, with chains unpaired. Study results and limitations: Using VDJdb, the matching emphasized anti-spike CD8 responses while missing private and CD4 specificities.

CDR1 is MNHNS, CDR2 SASEGT, per germline. This CDR3 has 13 residues. The V gene end was trimmed by 7 bases and the J gene end by 3 bases; junction bases not matched to a gene: 5. Unique molecular identifier tags were affixed to discrete cDNA molecules. TCRdb passed the 5' RACE reads through MiXCR, listing each CDR3 protein once. The repertoire holds about 64,000 distinct CDR3 sequences, 18% seen once, with about 8.4% in the top ten. As for this clonotype: The antigen is undetermined.

Material: whole blood, obtained at baseline. The chain recombines TRBV6-1 with TRBJ1-2; the match to TRBD1 covers 7 bases. The origin of this receptor is an adult who was a healthcare worker with PCR-confirmed SARS-CoV-2 infection or an uninfected control (not recorded which). CDR3: CASTGGMDYGYTF. DNA of the CDR3: TGTGCCAGCACAGGGGGGATGGACTATGGCTACACCTTC.